The 17 T cell receptor beta chains listed next were all sequenced from one sample in a study of T-cell reconstitution after alpha-beta-depleted transplantation in children. During its preparation, the TCRbeta library received unique molecular identifiers. TCRdb re-derived calls from the PCR reads in MiXCR, one entry per CDR3 protein. The sample contains around 580,000 distinct CDR3 sequences, more than 20% of which appear only once. The material sequenced was PBMCs, mostly from graft donor cells, taken 360 days after TCRalphabeta/CD19-depleted stem cell transplant. The receptors derive from a boy under two years old who had a stem cell transplant for acute myeloid leukemia, so the T cells may come from the graft donor.

This clonotype was found a few times. This rearrangement joins TRBV7-9 to TRBJ2-1; no definite D call. CDR1 SEHNR and CDR2 FQNEAQ come from the germline V gene (reference sequence). The V end lost 1 base, the J end lost 7 bases, and 11 bases lay between the germline ends. The CDR3 length is 14 residues. The CDR3 reads CASSLGVEVNEQFF. The CDR3 nucleotides read TGTGCCAGCAGCTTAGGAGTCGAGGTAAATGAGCAGTTCTTC.

This clonotype has a handful of counts. V is TRBV20-1 and J is TRBJ2-5; 9 bases are shared with TRBD1. The V segment lost 8 bases and the J segment 5 bases; nucleotides outside the gene matches: 6. This CDR3 spans 12 amino acids. CDR1 and CDR2 from the germline V gene are DFQATT and SNEGSKA (reference sequence). The CDR3 spells CSPYRGRETQYF. The CDR3 DNA follows: TGCAGTCCATACAGGGGGCGGGAGACCCAGTACTTC.

This clonotype was observed many times. This chain connects TRBV5-1 to TRBJ2-5, with 8 bases lining up with TRBD1. The germline V gene encodes CDR1 SGHRS and CDR2 YFSETQ. The CDR3 length is 15 residues. V was pared by 3 bases and J by 4 bases, with 8 bases of the junction left unmatched. CDR3: CASSSNGQGRETQYF. DNA of the CDR3: TGCGCCAGCAGCTCGAACGGACAGGGAAGAGAGACCCAGTACTTC.

This clonotype was detected only a few times. The genes are TRBV10-2 and TRBJ1-1; D is ambiguous. The CDR3 runs 17 residues. V lost 2 bases to trimming and J lost 0 bases, with 16 bases between them. Germline V gene lookup returns CDR1 WSHSY and CDR2 SAAADI. The CDR3 reads CASSEGGRRSMNTEAFF. The CDR3 bases are TGCGCCAGCAGTGAGGGCGGACGGCGCTCCATGAACACTGAAGCTTTCTTT.

There are a few counts of this clonotype. V is TRBV20-1 and J is TRBJ1-6; TRBD1 matches 8 bases. This CDR3 comprises 13 residues. Trimming at V came to 3 bases and at J to 9 bases, leaving 4 bases not matched to a gene. Germline-derived CDR1 and CDR2 are DFQATT and SNEGSKA (reference sequence). The CDR3 spells CSARAGGTSPLHF. The CDR3 nucleotides read TGCAGTGCTAGGGCAGGGGGCACTTCACCCCTCCACTTT.

This chain connects TRBV28 to TRBJ1-4; D remains ambiguous. From germline, CDR1 is MDHEN and CDR2 SYDVKM. V lost 5 bases and J lost 7, with 20 bases in between. The CDR3 consists of 16 residues. CDR3 region: CASSRRFEAATEKLFF. DNA of the CDR3: TGTGCCAGCAGTCGCCGGTTCGAAGCCGCCACTGAAAAACTGTTTTTT.

This clonotype was observed a few times. The rearrangement uses TRBV5-1 and TRBJ1-2; D uncertain. Looked up from germline, CDR1 is SGHRS and CDR2 is YFSETQ. The ends were cut back, 0 bases at V and 5 bases at J, with 8 bases in the middle. CDR3 length equals 13 residues. CDR3 DNA sequence: TGCGCCAGCAGCTTGGATGTCTTGTATGGCTACACCTTC. This translates into CASSLDVLYGYTF.

The chain couples TRBV10-3 to TRBJ2-7; D perhaps matches TRBD2 (5 bases). The CDR3 has 13 amino acids. V gave up 5 bases and J gave up 2 bases, with 10 bases separating them. Germline V gives CDR1 ENHRY, CDR2 SYGVKD. The chain's CDR3 is CAISRTGTYEQYF. The CDR3 nucleotides are TGTGCCATCAGTAGGACCGGGACCTACGAGCAGTACTTC.

The rearrangement joins TRBV20-1 to TRBJ2-7; no firm D call. The germline gives CDR1 DFQATT, CDR2 SNEGSKA (reference sequence). Between the trimmed V and J ends, which lost 2 bases and 3 bases, there was a span of 17 bases. CDR3 length: 15 residues. CDR3 amino acids: CSARPRVGRNYEQYV. The CDR3 DNA is TGCAGTGCTAGACCCCGGGTTGGCAGGAACTACGAGCAGTACGTC.

The J gene is TRBJ2-5, the V gene TRBV20-1; D is unresolved. The CDR3 has 14 residues. V dropped 0 bases and J dropped 5 bases, with 13 bases sitting between them. Germline loops: CDR1 DFQATT, CDR2 SNEGSKA (reference sequence). The CDR3 bases are TGCAGTGCTAGAGATGTGGGGTTCGGGGAGACCCAGTACTTC. This encodes CSARDVGFGETQYF.

CDR3 coding DNA: TGTGCCAGCAGTTCTGGGGCCCACGAGCAGTACGTC. Residues: CASSSGAHEQYV. The V and J genes are TRBV12-3 or TRBV12-4 and TRBJ2-7; D perhaps matches TRBD1 (5 bases). V lost 4 bases to trimming and J lost 5 bases, with 9 bases between them. The CDR3 consists of 12 residues.

The gene calls are TRBV14 and TRBJ2-2; TRBD1 agrees at 7 bases. CDR3 length: 20 residues. The J segment lost 3 bases and the V segment lost 0 bases, leaving 16 bases of the junction unmatched. The V gene's germline CDR1 is SGHDN and CDR2 FVKESK. The CDR3 region has the DNA TGTGCCAGCAGCCAAGACTTTACAGGGGCGCCGATCCTGGACACCGGGGAGCTGTTTTTT. It specifies CASSQDFTGAPILDTGELFF.

Turning to this clonotype: This may be a read error: a much more frequent sequence differs by one nucleotide. The chain combines TRBV29-1 with TRBJ2-6; tentative D call: TRBD1 (5 bases). Germline CDR1 and CDR2: SQVTM and ANQGSEA. The CDR3 spans 13 residues. The CDR3 reads CSVLQGGANVPTF. The DNA of the CDR3 is TGCAGCGTTCTCCAGGGTGGGGCCAACGTCCCGACTTTC.

The CDR3, as DNA: TGTGCCAGCAGCGGACTGACCGCCTACAATGAGCAGTTCTTC. Translating it yields CASSGLTAYNEQFF. This chain connects TRBV2 to TRBJ2-1; D is perhaps TRBD2 (5 bases). Trimming left V 6 bases short and J 2 bases short, with 11 bases between. Germline CDR1 SNHLY, CDR2 FYNNEI. The CDR3 contains 14 residues.

This clonotype was recorded at least ten times. The chain is built from TRBV15 and TRBJ1-3, with D uncertain. The CDR3 is 13 amino acids. Looked up from germline, CDR1 is LNHNV and CDR2 is YYDKDF (reference sequence). V was pared by 8 bases and J by 2 bases, with 10 bases between. The CDR3 DNA sequence: TGTGCCACCCTCCGAGAACCTGGAAACACCATATATTTT. This encodes CATLREPGNTIYF.

This clonotype has only a few counts. The gene calls are TRBV27 and TRBJ2-5; 7 bases align to TRBD1. The CDR3 extends over 15 amino acids. CDR1 is MNHEY, CDR2 SMNVEV, per germline (reference sequence). V lost 0 bases, J lost 6 bases, and 7 bases stayed unmatched. Here the CDR3 reads CASSLSTGVVKTQYF. As DNA, the CDR3 is TGTGCCAGCAGTTTATCAACAGGGGTCGTAAAGACCCAGTACTTC.

Many counts were recorded for this clonotype. This rearrangement joins TRBV2 to TRBJ2-6; D gene ambiguous. Germline loops: CDR1 SNHLY, CDR2 FYNNEI. The length of the CDR3 is 12 residues. V dropped 7 bases and J dropped 4 bases, with 5 bases sitting between them. The CDR3 loop reads CASKGGANVLTF. The CDR3 DNA reads TGTGCCAGCAAAGGGGGGGCCAACGTCCTGACTTTC.